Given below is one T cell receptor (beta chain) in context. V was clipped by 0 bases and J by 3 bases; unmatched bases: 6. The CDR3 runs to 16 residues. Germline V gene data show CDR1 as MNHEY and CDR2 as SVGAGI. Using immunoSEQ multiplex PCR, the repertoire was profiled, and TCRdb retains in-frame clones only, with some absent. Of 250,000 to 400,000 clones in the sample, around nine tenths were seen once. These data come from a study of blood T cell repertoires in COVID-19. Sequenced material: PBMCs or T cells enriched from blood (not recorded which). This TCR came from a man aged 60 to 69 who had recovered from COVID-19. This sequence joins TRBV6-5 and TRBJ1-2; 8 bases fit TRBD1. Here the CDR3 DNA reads TGTGCCAGCAGTTACTCGGCGAGACAGGGGTACTATGGCTACACCTTC. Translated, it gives CASSYSARQGYYGYTF.